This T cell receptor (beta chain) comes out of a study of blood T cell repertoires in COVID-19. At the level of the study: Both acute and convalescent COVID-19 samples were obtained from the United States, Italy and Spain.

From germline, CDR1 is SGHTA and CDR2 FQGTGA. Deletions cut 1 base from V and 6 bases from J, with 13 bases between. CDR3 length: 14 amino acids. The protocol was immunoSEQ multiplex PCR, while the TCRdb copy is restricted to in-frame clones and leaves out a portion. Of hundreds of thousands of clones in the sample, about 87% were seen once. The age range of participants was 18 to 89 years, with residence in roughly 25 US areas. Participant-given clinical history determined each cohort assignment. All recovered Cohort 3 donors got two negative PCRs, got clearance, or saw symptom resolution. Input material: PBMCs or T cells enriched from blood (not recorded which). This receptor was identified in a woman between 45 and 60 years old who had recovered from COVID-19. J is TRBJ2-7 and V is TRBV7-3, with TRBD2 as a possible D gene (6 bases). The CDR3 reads CASSLIAGSGEQYF. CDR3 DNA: TGTGCCAGCAGCTTAATCGCGGGAAGCGGCGAGCAGTACTTC.